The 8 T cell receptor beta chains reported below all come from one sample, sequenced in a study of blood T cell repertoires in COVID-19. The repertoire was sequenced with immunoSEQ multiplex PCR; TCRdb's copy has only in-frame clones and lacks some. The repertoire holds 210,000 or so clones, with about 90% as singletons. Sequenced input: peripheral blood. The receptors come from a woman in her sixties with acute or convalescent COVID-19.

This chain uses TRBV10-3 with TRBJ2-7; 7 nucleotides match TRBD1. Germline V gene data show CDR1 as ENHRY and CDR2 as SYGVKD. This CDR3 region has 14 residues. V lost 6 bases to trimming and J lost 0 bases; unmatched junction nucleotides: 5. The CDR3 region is CAIRPRDSSYEQYF. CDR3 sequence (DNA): TGTGCCATCAGACCCCGGGACAGCTCCTACGAGCAGTACTTC.

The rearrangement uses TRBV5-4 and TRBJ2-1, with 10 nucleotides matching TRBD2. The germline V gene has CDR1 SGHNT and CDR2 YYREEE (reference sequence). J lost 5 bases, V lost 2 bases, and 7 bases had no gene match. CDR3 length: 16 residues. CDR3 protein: CASSFPSGGADNEQFF. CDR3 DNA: TGTGCCAGCAGCTTCCCCAGCGGGGGGGCCGACAATGAGCAGTTCTTC.

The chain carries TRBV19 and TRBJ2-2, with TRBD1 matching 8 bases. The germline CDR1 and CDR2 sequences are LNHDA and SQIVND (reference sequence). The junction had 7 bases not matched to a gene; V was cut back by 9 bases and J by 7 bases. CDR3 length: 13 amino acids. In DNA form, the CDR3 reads TGTGCCAGCAAGACACAGGGGGTCGGGGAGCTGTTTTTT. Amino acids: CASKTQGVGELFF.

The CDR3 bases are TGTGCCAGCAGCGTTCGACAGGTAGCGGGTCAGCCCCAGCATTTT. Translated: CASSVRQVAGQPQHF. The rearrangement joins TRBV9 to TRBJ1-5, with a tentative D call TRBD1 (6 bases). The V and J ends lost 2 bases and 6 bases respectively, with 15 bases between them. The CDR3 consists of 15 residues. Per germline, CDR1 SGDLS and CDR2 YYNGEE.

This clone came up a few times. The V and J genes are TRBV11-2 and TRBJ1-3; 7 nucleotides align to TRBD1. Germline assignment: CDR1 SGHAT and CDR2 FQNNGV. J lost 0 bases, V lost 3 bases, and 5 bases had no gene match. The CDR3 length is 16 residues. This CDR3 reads CASSFWGQSSGNTIYF. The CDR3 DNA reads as TGTGCCAGCAGCTTTTGGGGACAGAGCTCTGGAAACACCATATATTTT.

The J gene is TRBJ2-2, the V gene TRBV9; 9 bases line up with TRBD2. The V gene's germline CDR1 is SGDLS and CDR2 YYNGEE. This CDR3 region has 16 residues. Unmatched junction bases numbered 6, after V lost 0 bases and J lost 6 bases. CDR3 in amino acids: CASSVAVREGPGELFF. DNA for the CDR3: TGTGCCAGCAGCGTAGCGGTGCGGGAGGGCCCCGGGGAGCTGTTTTTT.

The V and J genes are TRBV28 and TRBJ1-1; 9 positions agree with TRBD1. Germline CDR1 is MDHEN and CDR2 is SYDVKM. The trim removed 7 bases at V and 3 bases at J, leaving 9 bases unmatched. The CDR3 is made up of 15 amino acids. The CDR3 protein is CASTGTGKGDTEAFF. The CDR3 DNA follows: TGTGCCAGCACCGGGACAGGGAAGGGCGACACTGAAGCTTTCTTT.

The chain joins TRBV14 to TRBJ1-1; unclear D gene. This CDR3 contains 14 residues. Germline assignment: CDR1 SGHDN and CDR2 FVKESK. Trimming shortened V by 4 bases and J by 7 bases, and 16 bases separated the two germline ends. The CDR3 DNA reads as TGTGCCAGCAGCCCCCTGGTAGACTCTGGTGAAGCTTTCTTT. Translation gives CASSPLVDSGEAFF.